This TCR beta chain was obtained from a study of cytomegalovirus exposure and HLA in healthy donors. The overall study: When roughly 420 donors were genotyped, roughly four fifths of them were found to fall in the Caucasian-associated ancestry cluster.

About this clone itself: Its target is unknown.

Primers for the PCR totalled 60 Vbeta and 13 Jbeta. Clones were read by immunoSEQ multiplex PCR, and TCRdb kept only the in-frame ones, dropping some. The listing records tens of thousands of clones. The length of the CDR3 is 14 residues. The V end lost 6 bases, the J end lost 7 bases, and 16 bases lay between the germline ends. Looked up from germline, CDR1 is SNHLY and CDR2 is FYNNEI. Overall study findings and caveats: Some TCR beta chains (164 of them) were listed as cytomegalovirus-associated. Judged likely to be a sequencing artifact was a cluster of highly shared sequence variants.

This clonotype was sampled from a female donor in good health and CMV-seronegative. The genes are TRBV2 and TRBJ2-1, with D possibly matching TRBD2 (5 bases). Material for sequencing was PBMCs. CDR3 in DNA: TGTGCCAGCAGGGACTCTCAGGATGGGAATGAGCAGTTCTTC. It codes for CASRDSQDGNEQFF.